The 15 T cell receptor beta chains below come from one sample, sequenced in a study of T cells expressing NK-cell markers. For each CDR3 protein, TCRdb gives one entry from its re-call of the 5' RACE reads, without DNA. This specimen shows roughly 300,000 distinct CDR3 sequences; the ten leading clones hold roughly 4.2%. Sequenced input: blood T cells: a sorted CD56 or NKG2C T cell subset, CD4+ or CD8+ T cells, or bulk PBMC T cells (not recorded which). The receptors stem from a woman aged 18-70 years in good health.

This rearrangement joins TRBV12-3 or TRBV12-4 to TRBJ2-2; TCRdb gives TRBD1 as the D gene, but with no DNA this cannot be confirmed. The CDR3 runs to 12 residues. The CDR3 here is CASSPLTGELFF.

The chain employs TRBV18 and TRBJ2-7; TCRdb outputs TRBD2, but without DNA this stays unchecked. Germline assignment: CDR1 KGHSH and CDR2 LQKENI. There are 12 residues in the CDR3. The CDR3 reads CASSPTGDEQYF.

The chain recombines TRBV7-6 with TRBJ2-3; TCRdb reports TRBD1, a call that lacks DNA to check it against. Germline CDR1 is SGHVS and CDR2 is FNYEAQ. The CDR3 loop spans 14 amino acids. The CDR3 sequence: CASGPGRGLDTQYF.

V usage is TRBV20-1 and J usage is TRBJ2-1; TCRdb's D gene call, TRBD2, goes unchecked for lack of DNA. This CDR3 comprises 15 residues. The V gene's germline CDR1 is DFQATT and CDR2 SNEGSKA (reference sequence). CDR3: CSASPAGGSYNEQFF.

The chain carries TRBV29-1 and TRBJ2-7. Germline loops: CDR1 SQVTM, CDR2 ANQGSEA. The CDR3 runs to 13 residues. The CDR3 loop reads CSVAITASYEQYF.

The chain carries TRBV20-1 and TRBJ2-1; there is no DNA to check the TCRdb D call of TRBD2. Germline values: CDR1 DFQATT, CDR2 SNEGSKA (reference sequence). The CDR3 runs to 15 residues. The CDR3 sequence is CSASRSGGIDNEQFF.

J is TRBJ2-5 and V is TRBV20-1. This CDR3 has 13 residues. Germline CDR1 is DFQATT and CDR2 is SNEGSKA (reference sequence). The CDR3 region is CSARVGQQETQYF.

The CDR3 region is CSARPGHLVNEKLFF. V is TRBV20-1 and J is TRBJ1-4; the D call from TCRdb, TRBD1, cannot be confirmed without DNA. The CDR3 is made up of 15 amino acids. CDR1 DFQATT and CDR2 SNEGSKA come from the germline V gene (reference sequence).

This chain links TRBV7-8 with TRBJ2-1; TCRdb names TRBD1, which stays unverified in the absence of DNA. CDR3 length: 15 amino acids. Germline CDR1 reads SGHVS; CDR2 reads FQNEAQ. The CDR3 loop is CASSLQGTGYNEQFF.

V usage is TRBV29-1 and J usage is TRBJ2-1; the TRBD2 assignment by TCRdb is unverifiable without DNA. CDR1 is SQVTM, CDR2 ANQGSEA, per germline. CDR3 length: 14 amino acids. The CDR3: CSVVVSGRYNEQFF.

The J gene is TRBJ1-1, the V gene TRBV5-6. The CDR3 loop spans 14 amino acids. Germline V gives CDR1 SGHDT, CDR2 YYEEEE. CDR3 residues: CASRYGGLRTEAFF.

The rearrangement links TRBV7-9 to TRBJ2-7; the D call of TRBD2 rests on TCRdb alone, since no DNA is present to check it. CDR1 is SEHNR, CDR2 FQNEAQ, per germline (reference sequence). This CDR3 has 14 residues. CDR3 amino acids: CASSSRTSGGEQYF.

The chain has TRBV19 and TRBJ2-7; TCRdb indicates TRBD1, and absent DNA this call remains unverified. CDR1 LNHDA and CDR2 SQIVND come from the germline V gene (reference sequence). The CDR3 runs 15 residues. The CDR3 spells CASSIGGANSYEQYF. Full variable domain (remainder filled in from reference TRBV19 and TRBJ2-7): DGGITQSPKYLFRKEGQNVTLSCEQNLNHDAMYWYRQDPGQGLRLIYYSQIVNDFQKGDIAEGYSVSREKKESFPLTVTSAQKNPTAFYLCASSIGGANSYEQYFGPGTRLTVT.

The rearrangement uses TRBV28 and TRBJ2-6. Germline V CDR1 and CDR2: MDHEN, SYDVKM. There are 16 residues in the CDR3. CDR3 sequence reads: CASIPIRKSGANVLTF.

The chain employs TRBV10-3 and TRBJ1-1. CDR1 ENHRY and CDR2 SYGVKD come from the germline V gene. This CDR3 is built from 12 residues. This CDR3 is CAIREQNNEAFF.